This T cell receptor beta chain comes out of a study of cytomegalovirus exposure and HLA in healthy donors. The germline CDR1 and CDR2 sequences are KGHSH and LQKENI. The CDR3 extends over 17 amino acids. After removal of 1 base from V and 1 base from J, the junction contained 3 bases not matched to a gene. Of note for this clone: The antigen remains undetermined.

Study-wide results and caveats: In vitro checks showed that a few CMV-associated chains really do target CMV antigens. Among TCR sequences, most were rare, though some public TCRs appeared in many donors.

The donors belonged to the approximately 110-subject validation cohort, separate from the approximately 700-subject first cohort. Using immunoSEQ multiplex PCR, the repertoire was profiled, and TCRdb retains in-frame clones only, with some absent. The sample has around 200,000 clones, 81% seen once. J is TRBJ2-1 and V is TRBV18; 11 bases match TRBD2. The source is a woman in her 30s in good health and CMV-seronegative. Input material: PBMCs. The CDR3 reads CASSPLAGGPSYNEQFF. For the CDR3, the DNA is TGTGCCAGCTCACCACTAGCGGGAGGGCCGTCCTACAATGAGCAGTTCTTC.